The rows below give T cell receptor beta chains drawn from one sample of a study of blood T cells in healthy people across ages. TCRdb re-called the 5' RACE reads with MiXCR, one entry per CDR3 protein. The data show hundreds of thousands of distinct CDR3 sequences, roughly three fifths seen once. The source material was blood. The receptors come from a man aged 35 to 55 in good health. Both conserved end residues are part of each CDR3. The D gene is left open where the match is weak. Clone sizes are given selectively: once, few, many, or a class where the clone is expanded.

V gene	clone size	D gene	J gene	CDR3 protein	CDR3 DNA
TRBV10-3	NA	NA	TRBJ1-1	CAISESWTGNTEAFF	TGTGCCATCAGTGAGTCGTGGACGGGGAACACTGAAGCTTTCTTT
TRBV7-9	NA	TRBD1	TRBJ2-1	CASSPSGGTGKHNEQFF	TGTGCCAGCAGCCCTAGTGGGGGGACAGGGAAACACAATGAGCAGTTCTTC
TRBV10-3	many	TRBD2	TRBJ2-1	CAISTTGTSGSKNEQFF	TGTGCCATCAGTACAACCGGGACTAGCGGGAGTAAAAATGAGCAGTTCTTC
TRBV20-1	NA	NA	TRBJ1-5	CSASGTSLNQPQHF	TGCAGTGCGAGCGGGACATCTTTAAATCAGCCCCAGCATTTT
TRBV7-3	NA	NA	TRBJ2-6	CASSKEGTGANVLTF	TGTGCCAGCAGTAAAGAGGGCACGGGGGCCAACGTCCTGACTTTC
TRBV10-2	NA	TRBD2	TRBJ2-7	CATLDLGLAGGVENEQYF	TGCGCCACCTTGGATCTGGGACTAGCGGGGGGTGTTGAAAATGAGCAGTACTTC
TRBV30	once	NA	TRBJ1-2	CAWILVGLLYGYTF	TGTGCCTGGATCCTTGTCGGACTCCTGTATGGCTACACCTTC
TRBV24-1	NA	TRBD2	TRBJ2-3	CATSERTSGSRTQYF	TGTGCCACCAGTGAGAGAACTAGCGGGAGCCGTACGCAGTATTTT
TRBV6-5	NA	NA	TRBJ1-6	CASSYSGNSPLHF	TGTGCCAGCAGTTACTCGGGGAATTCACCCCTCCACTTT
TRBV28	NA	TRBD1	TRBJ1-2	CASSLQGAGYTF	TGTGCCAGCAGTTTACAGGGGGCAGGCTACACCTTC
TRBV10-3	NA	NA	TRBJ2-5	CAISEAQKYQETQYF	TGTGCCATCAGTGAGGCGCAGAAGTACCAAGAGACCCAGTACTTC
TRBV29-1	NA	NA	TRBJ1-2	CSVVPLKQGGNYGYTF	TGCAGCGTTGTACCCTTAAAACAGGGCGGCAACTATGGCTACACCTTC
TRBV5-1	NA	NA	TRBJ2-7	CASSSPSRGPEEQYF	TGCGCCAGCAGCTCACCCTCCCGGGGGCCGGAGGAGCAGTACTTC
TRBV9	few	TRBD2	TRBJ2-7	CASSPLREGSSYEQYF	TGTGCCAGCAGCCCCCTTAGGGAGGGTTCCAGCTACGAGCAGTACTTC
TRBV25-1	NA	NA	TRBJ2-6	CASGDSGANVLTF	TGTGCCAGCGGGGATTCTGGGGCCAACGTCCTGACTTTC
TRBV20-1	few	NA	TRBJ1-6	CSARVDRNSPLHF	TGCAGTGCTAGAGTGGACCGAAATTCACCCCTCCACTTT
TRBV9	NA	TRBD1	TRBJ2-7	CASSVATIGQGAYEQYF	TGTGCCAGCAGCGTAGCCACCATCGGCCAGGGGGCTTACGAGCAGTACTTC
TRBV3-1	NA	NA	TRBJ2-7	CASSQGGGQTYEQYF	TGTGCCAGCAGCCAAGGGGGAGGACAGACCTACGAGCAGTACTTC
TRBV20-1	few	TRBD2	TRBJ2-3	CRAGGPDTQYF	TGCAGGGCGGGAGGGCCTGATACGCAGTATTTT
TRBV20-1	once	NA	TRBJ1-6	CSARKQENSPLHF	TGCAGTGCTAGAAAACAGGAGAATTCACCCCTCCACTTT
TRBV27	NA	TRBD2	TRBJ2-7	CASSLPTSSGPYEQYF	TGTGCCAGCAGTTTACCGACTAGCTCAGGGCCCTACGAGCAGTACTTC
TRBV5-1	few	NA	TRBJ2-3	CASGQDSTDTQYF	TGCGCCAGCGGCCAGGATAGCACAGATACGCAGTATTTT
TRBV3-1	NA	NA	TRBJ2-5	CASSFQPFETQYF	TGTGCCAGCAGCTTCCAACCCTTTGAGACCCAGTACTTC
TRBV5-6	NA	NA	TRBJ2-1	CASSLSRRGEQFF	TGTGCCAGCAGCTTATCGCGTAGGGGTGAGCAGTTCTTC
TRBV6-5	NA	TRBD1	TRBJ2-5	CASRGTGGVETQYF	TGTGCCAGCAGAGGGACAGGGGGCGTGGAGACCCAGTACTTC
TRBV29-1	NA	NA	TRBJ2-2	CSVTTRAFTGELFF	TGCAGCGTGACGACTAGAGCGTTCACCGGGGAGCTGTTTTTT
TRBV4-2	NA	TRBD2	TRBJ2-1	CASSQDKREYYEQFF	TGTGCCAGCAGCCAAGACAAGCGGGAGTACTACGAGCAGTTCTTC
TRBV20-1	many	NA	TRBJ2-2	CSADTGANTGELFF	TGCAGTGCTGATACGGGGGCGAACACCGGGGAGCTGTTTTTT
TRBV13	NA	TRBD2	TRBJ2-7	CASSFLAADEQYF	TGTGCCAGCAGCTTCCTAGCGGCGGACGAGCAGTACTTC
TRBV25-1	NA	TRBD2	TRBJ2-1	CASSPSRLAGQGEQFF	TGTGCCAGCAGCCCTTCCAGACTAGCGGGACAGGGTGAGCAGTTCTTC
TRBV20-1	NA	NA	TRBJ2-7	CSARGRGSNNEQYF	TGCAGTGCTAGAGGTCGTGGTAGCAACAATGAGCAGTACTTC
TRBV29-1	few	NA	TRBJ1-4	CSVEDTESFDLKLFF	TGCAGCGTTGAAGATACAGAAAGTTTTGATTTAAAACTGTTTTTT
TRBV7-2	many	NA	TRBJ2-7	CASSLAFGRYEQYF	TGTGCCAGCAGCTTAGCGTTTGGCAGGTACGAGCAGTACTTC
TRBV29-1	NA	NA	TRBJ1-2	CSVTPRAGYGYTF	TGCAGCGTTACCCCCAGGGCTGGCTATGGCTACACCTTC
TRBV28	few	TRBD1	TRBJ2-5	CASRQTGEETQYF	TGTGCCAGCAGGCAAACAGGGGAAGAGACCCAGTACTTC
TRBV4-1	NA	NA	TRBJ2-5	CASSQALGTQYF	TGCGCCAGCAGCCAGGCCCTTGGGACCCAGTACTTC
TRBV20-1	few	NA	TRBJ2-7	CSARVATGALYEQYF	TGCAGTGCTAGAGTTGCAACGGGGGCTCTCTACGAGCAGTACTTC
TRBV20-1	NA	TRBD2	TRBJ2-5	CSAREGSGGAWETQYF	TGCAGTGCTAGAGAGGGTAGCGGGGGGGCTTGGGAGACCCAGTACTTC
TRBV12-3/TRBV12-4	NA	NA	TRBJ1-4	CASSRGREKLFF	TGTGCCAGCAGCCGGGGACGGGAAAAACTGTTTTTT
TRBV28	NA	NA	TRBJ1-2	CATLAGGQGYTF	TGTGCCACCCTGGCGGGGGGTCAGGGCTACACCTTC
TRBV7-6	NA	NA	TRBJ2-7	CASSLDWGPGYEQYF	TGTGCCAGCAGCTTAGACTGGGGCCCGGGCTACGAGCAGTACTTC
TRBV24-1	NA	NA	TRBJ2-3	CATRGDVASDTQYF	TGTGCCACCAGGGGGGACGTGGCGTCAGATACGCAGTATTTT
TRBV7-2	few	NA	TRBJ1-6	CASSPALGSYNSPLHF	TGTGCCAGCAGCCCCGCTCTGGGCTCCTATAATTCACCCCTCCACTTT
TRBV6-6	few	NA	TRBJ2-5	CASKIRGQETQYF	TGTGCCAGCAAAATACGGGGCCAAGAGACCCAGTACTTC
TRBV4-1	NA	NA	TRBJ2-7	CASSHILRDKSSYEQYF	TGCGCCAGCAGTCACATCCTCCGGGACAAGAGCTCCTACGAGCAGTACTTC
TRBV7-2	NA	NA	TRBJ2-5	CASSSLSGQETQYF	TGTGCCAGCAGCTCCCTTAGCGGCCAAGAGACCCAGTACTTC
TRBV7-9	few	TRBD1	TRBJ1-2	CAGGNRGPYGYTF	TGTGCCGGGGGTAACAGGGGTCCCTATGGCTACACCTTC
TRBV7-2	NA	NA	TRBJ2-1	CASIHPSLRGNEQFF	TGTGCCAGCATCCACCCTTCTTTACGAGGCAATGAGCAGTTCTTC
TRBV12-3/TRBV12-4	NA	TRBD1	TRBJ2-5	CASSSRDRGGETQYF	TGTGCCAGCAGTTCCCGGGACAGGGGAGGGGAGACCCAGTACTTC